The clone carrying this TCR beta chain appeared a few times. Its cognate antigen is unknown. These data belong to a study of TIL therapy for anti-PD-1-resistant metastatic lung cancer. Study summary: Progressing patients received lymphodepletion, expanded TIL infusion and IL-2. Median patient age was almost 55, ranging roughly 35-85 years. Most patients had lung adenocarcinoma. Study outcomes and limitations: After infusion, TIL clonotypes partly replaced peripheral T cells and declined over months.

The germline V gene has CDR1 SGHNT and CDR2 YENEEA. V gave up 6 bases and J gave up 0 bases; unmatched junction bases: 10. The CDR3 loop spans 18 amino acids. Sequencing used immunoSEQ v3. Data came from immunoSEQ multiplex PCR; TCRdb stores just in-frame clones and leaves some out. The table lists more than 12,000 clones, about 82% of them singletons. Time point denoted: pre-treatment sample, taken before nivolumab and TIL therapy. The TCR originated in a person between 25 and 80 years old with non-small cell lung cancer. The input for sequencing was blood, taken at baseline. The V call is TRBV11-3, the J call TRBJ2-6; 8 nucleotides align to TRBD1. The CDR3 DNA reads TGTGCCAGCAGTTCCTCCGGGACAGGCCTCTCTGGGGCCAACGTCCTGACTTTC. Amino acid sequence: CASSSSGTGLSGANVLTF.